The 20 T cell receptor beta chains listed next were all sequenced from one sample in a study of blood T cell repertoires in COVID-19. Clones were sequenced by immunoSEQ multiplex PCR, and TCRdb holds only the in-frame ones, with some missing. The sample yields about 270,000 clones, about 90% seen once. The sequenced sample consisted of peripheral blood. These receptors originate from a woman under 40 with COVID-19, enrolled during active disease.

V gene TRBV6-5 combines with J gene TRBJ2-7; D possibly corresponds to TRBD2 (5 bases). Trimming pared 6 bases from V and 3 bases from J, leaving 15 bases between. The CDR3 contains 14 residues. Germline V gene lookup returns CDR1 MNHEY and CDR2 SVGAGI. CDR3 DNA sequence: TGTGCCAGCAGATCCCCCTTTGGGAGCTACGAGCAGTACTTC. Amino acid sequence: CASRSPFGSYEQYF.

The J gene is TRBJ1-2, the V gene TRBV5-1, with D possibly matching TRBD1 (5 bases). V dropped 4 bases and J dropped 0 bases, with 13 bases sitting between them. This CDR3 spans 15 amino acids. Germline V gene sequence: CDR1 SGHRS, CDR2 YFSETQ. The CDR3 bases are TGCGCCAGCAGCCCCCACCAGGGTCCTAACTATGGCTACACCTTC. Residues: CASSPHQGPNYGYTF.

The V gene is TRBV27, the J gene TRBJ1-1, with a tentative D call TRBD1 (5 bases). CDR3 size: 13 residues. CDR1 is MNHEY and CDR2 is SMNVEV in the germline V gene (reference sequence). Deletions cut 7 bases from V and 4 bases from J, with 13 bases between. CDR3 nucleotides: TGTGCCAGCATCGGACGGGGGGGCACTGAAGCTTTCTTT. It specifies CASIGRGGTEAFF.

This chain links TRBV9 with TRBJ1-2, with 8 bases identical to TRBD1. This CDR3 spans 12 amino acids. Germline loops: CDR1 SGDLS, CDR2 YYNGEE. V shed 2 bases and J 7 bases; nucleotides not matched to a gene: 1. CDR3 DNA sequence: TGTGCCAGCAGCGTCCAGGGGGCTGGCTACACCTTC. Translated: CASSVQGAGYTF.

The chain carries TRBV11-2 and TRBJ1-5; D gene uncertain. The germline V gene has CDR1 SGHAT and CDR2 FQNNGV. This CDR3 is built from 13 residues. The chain's CDR3 is CERKNCVGQPQHF. In DNA, the CDR3 is TGTGAGCGGAAGAACTGTGTAGGTCAGCCCCAGCATTTT. The full variable domain, rest sourced from reference TRBV11-2 and TRBJ1-5, is EAGVAQSPRYKIIEKRQSVAFWCNPISGHATLYWYQQILGQGPKLLIQFQNNGVVDDSQLPKDRFSAERLKGVDSTLKIQPAKLEDSAVYLCERKNCVGQPQHFGDGTRLSIL.

The chain links TRBV12-2 to TRBJ2-3; the table's TRBD2 call for D was not verified on the DNA. TRBV12-2 is an annotated pseudogene. The CDR3 runs 17 residues. CDR3 sequence: CASRYPISGDQADTQYF. The CDR3 nucleotides read TGTGCAAGTCGCTACCCTATCTCGGGGGATCAGGCAGATACGCAGTATTTT.

This clone has a handful of counts. The CDR3 DNA follows: TGTGCCAGCAGCCAAATTAGAGAGACCCAGTACTTC. Its protein product is CASSQIRETQYF. This chain connects TRBV3-1 (or the pseudogene TRBV3-2) to TRBJ2-5, with D unresolved. Germline-derived CDR1 and CDR2 are LGHDT and YNNKEL (reference sequence). Trimming took off 2 bases at V and 4 bases at J, with 5 bases between the two ends. This CDR3 is built from 12 residues.

Worth noting for this clone: The same CDR3 is also encoded by other DNA sequences in this sample. The V and J genes are TRBV5-1 and TRBJ2-3, with 13 positions matching TRBD2. Germline V gene sequence: CDR1 SGHRS, CDR2 YFSETQ. The CDR3 consists of 16 residues. J gave up 3 bases and V 0 bases, and 1 base lay outside the gene matches. CDR3 coding DNA: TGCGCCAGCAGCTTGGGACTAGCGGGGGGTACAGATACGCAGTATTTT. It translates to CASSLGLAGGTDTQYF.

The chain links TRBV7-6 to TRBJ2-2; 9 nucleotides line up with TRBD1. With 5 bases clipped from V and 4 bases from J, the junction kept 14 bases outside the gene matches. The CDR3 loop spans 18 amino acids. Germline V gene sequence: CDR1 SGHVS, CDR2 FNYEAQ. The CDR3 sequence is CASSQSTPGTGSTGELFF. The DNA of the CDR3 is TGTGCCAGCAGCCAATCTACACCCGGGACAGGGAGCACCGGGGAGCTGTTTTTT.

This chain connects TRBV19 to TRBJ1-5, with 7 bases identical to TRBD1. Germline lookup yields CDR1 LNHDA and CDR2 SQIVND (reference sequence). The CDR3 spans 15 residues. The V gene end was trimmed by 4 bases and the J gene end by 0 bases; junction bases not matched to a gene: 3. For the CDR3, the DNA is TGTGCCAGTAGTACAGGGGGACGTAGCAATCAGCCCCAGCATTTT. Translation: CASSTGGRSNQPQHF.

The V gene is TRBV3-1 (or the pseudogene TRBV3-2), the J gene TRBJ1-2; perhaps TRBD1 as D (5 bases). The CDR3 is 18 residues long. Trimming took 7 bases from V and 3 from J, leaving 27 bases between them. CDR1 and CDR2 from the germline V gene are LGHDT and YNNKEL (reference sequence). The CDR3 DNA follows: TGTGCCAGCACCCGGCGCCATACTTCAGGGAGGGGAGACTATGGCTACACCTTC. Amino acid sequence: CASTRRHTSGRGDYGYTF.

V gene TRBV6-5 combines with J gene TRBJ2-7; 7 nucleotides line up with TRBD1. The CDR3 sequence is 15 residues long. J gave up 0 bases and V 0 bases, and 2 bases lay outside the gene matches. Germline lookup yields CDR1 MNHEY and CDR2 SVGAGI. For the CDR3, the DNA is TGTGCCAGCAGTTACTCGACAGGGAGCTCCTACGAGCAGTACTTC. It encodes CASSYSTGSSYEQYF.

The gene calls are TRBV6-6 and TRBJ2-1, with TRBD2 matching over 10 bases. This CDR3 region has 16 residues. Germline CDR1 MNHNY, CDR2 SVGAGI (reference sequence). V shed 4 bases and J 10 bases; nucleotides not matched to a gene: 13. In nucleotides, the CDR3 is TGTGCCAGCAGTTCCCCGGCGGAGCGGGGGGGCCGGGAGCAGTTCTTC. As protein: CASSSPAERGGREQFF.

The chain is built from TRBV20-1 and TRBJ2-7; 7 bases line up with TRBD2. The CDR3 consists of 15 residues. Looked up from germline, CDR1 is DFQATT and CDR2 is SNEGSKA (reference sequence). V trimming: 3 bases; J trimming: 2 bases; junction bases outside the gene matches: 10. For the CDR3, the DNA is TGCAGTGCTAGTTATCCGAGGGCGGGGGCCTACGAGCAGTACTTC. It specifies CSASYPRAGAYEQYF.

This sequence joins TRBV18 and TRBJ1-5, with D tentatively TRBD1 (5 bases). The CDR3 is 13 amino acids. The V gene lost 4 bases and the J gene lost 2 bases, with 6 bases spanning the gap. Germline lookup yields CDR1 KGHSH and CDR2 LQKENI. In DNA form, the CDR3 reads TGTGCCAGCTCACTACAGGGCAATCAGCCCCAGCATTTT. Its translation: CASSLQGNQPQHF.

The chain recombines TRBV21-1 with TRBJ1-2; the D segment call TRBD1 is taken from the table without a DNA check. TRBV21-1 is a known pseudogene. This CDR3 has 12 residues. The CDR3 loop reads CATTRTGNGYTF. CDR3 sequence (DNA): TGTGCCACCACTAGGACAGGGAATGGCTACACCTTC.

This clone came up once. The chain couples TRBV5-1 to TRBJ1-6; 7 bases align to TRBD1. This CDR3 spans 13 amino acids. Germline V gene lookup returns CDR1 SGHRS and CDR2 YFSETQ. The V gene end was trimmed by 6 bases and the J gene end by 7 bases; junction bases not matched to a gene: 4. The CDR3 is CASTGTENSPLHF. As DNA, the CDR3 is TGCGCCAGCACCGGGACAGAGAATTCACCCCTCCACTTT.

This chain uses TRBV6-1 with TRBJ2-5, with 8 bases that match TRBD1. V shed 3 bases and J 0 bases; nucleotides not matched to a gene: 3. This CDR3 spans 15 amino acids. Per germline, CDR1 MNHNS and CDR2 SASEGT. Here the CDR3 DNA reads TGTGCCAGCAGTGAGCGACAGGGGAACCAAGAGACCCAGTACTTC. Amino acids: CASSERQGNQETQYF.

The rearrangement joins TRBV6-5 to TRBJ1-2; 7 bases map to TRBD1. The CDR3 is 12 residues long. Per the germline V gene, CDR1 is MNHEY and CDR2 is SVGAGI. The trim removed 5 bases at V and 6 bases at J, leaving 3 bases unmatched. CDR3 sequence (DNA): TGTGCCAGCAGTCAACAGGGGAATGGCTACACCTTC. It encodes CASSQQGNGYTF.

The chain couples TRBV10-3 to TRBJ1-2; TRBD1 matches 8 bases. The ends lost 3 bases at V and 4 bases at J; junction bases unmatched: 4. Looked up from germline, CDR1 is ENHRY and CDR2 is SYGVKD. CDR3 length: 14 residues. The CDR3 region is CAISERQGTYGYTF. CDR3 nucleotide sequence: TGTGCCATCAGTGAACGACAGGGGACCTATGGCTACACCTTC.